Listed below are T cell receptor beta chains from one sample, sequenced in a study of OX40 agonist ivuxolimab in advanced cancers. TCRdb's copy holds only in-frame clones and misses some; the assay was immunoSEQ multiplex PCR. The table lists tens of thousands of clones, roughly four fifths of them singletons, with around 1.5% in the top ten. The source material was CD4+ or CD8+ T cells sorted from blood, sampled in a trial of the OX40 agonist ivuxolimab. The receptors derive from an adult with an advanced solid tumor such as melanoma, head and neck, liver or kidney cancer. The CDR3 runs from the conserved cysteine through the conserved F or W. D genes are given only for firm matches.

V: TRBV18
D: TRBD2
CDR3: CASSPLAGESTDTQYF

V: TRBV15
D: TRBD1
CDR3: CATSSDRGRGEKLFF

V: TRBV15
D: NA
CDR3: CATSRDKGTPYF

V: TRBV6-5
D: NA
CDR3: CASSYTPASSYEQYF

V: TRBV7-9
D: NA
CDR3: CASSGANVLTF

V: TRBV10-3
D: TRBD1
CDR3: CAISAPTSGTGYYEQYF

V: TRBV27
D: NA
CDR3: CASSTHFQDTQYF

V: TRBV11-2
D: TRBD2
CDR3: CASSLDLSSGGRTDTQYF

V: TRBV28
D: NA
CDR3: CASSGGTIRRQPQHF

V: TRBV9
D: NA
CDR3: CASSPQLGSGNTIYF

V: TRBV4-1
D: TRBD1
CDR3: CASSPLGYRGLSSGNTIYF

V: TRBV5-4
D: NA
CDR3: CASSAGQYSGNTIYF

V: TRBV5-1
D: TRBD1
CDR3: CASSLGGQGSADTQYF

V: TRBV6-5
D: NA
CDR3: CASSYTGVREETQYF

V: TRBV14
D: NA
CDR3: CASSQDPRQTMSYEQYF

V: TRBV21-1
D: NA
CDR3: CARKSGDRVGYNEQFF

V: TRBV7-9
D: NA
CDR3: CASSLESSIEAFF

V: TRBV5-4
D: TRBD2
CDR3: CASSLRLAGLSYEQYF

V: TRBV5-6
D: NA
CDR3: CASSPRGLGNTIYF

V: TRBV10-3
D: TRBD1
CDR3: CAISAGGKLNSPLHF

V: TRBV28
D: TRBD2
CDR3: CASSLSSGGQYF

V: TRBV7-2
D: NA
CDR3: CASSLGGGGRGNQPQHF

V: TRBV19
D: TRBD1
CDR3: CASSIYLQGANYGYTF